This paragraph covers one T cell receptor beta chain sequence. Its antigen is not yet known. No per-base quality is available; no much larger clone lies one base away. According to the germline V gene, CDR1 reads ENHRY and CDR2 reads SYGVKD. The germline V and J ends show losses of 10 bases and 2 bases respectively, and no gene match explains 4 bases of the junction. The CDR3 runs 14 residues from the cysteine to the phenylalanine. Only the CDR3 part of the read is kept: 42 bases, read in frame from the first base. This record belongs to a study of T cell responses to AZD1222 COVID-19 vaccine (dated by TCRdb to the early 2020s). About the investigation overall: AZD1222 recipients whose second dose came at about 4 weeks and those whose second dose came at about 12 weeks were combined into one group, since spike-specific TCR depth and breadth did not differ between the two schedules. A total of approximately 230 trial participants underwent TCR sequencing, of whom about 200 received two doses of AZD1222 and about 25 received two doses of the MenACWY control vaccine. Trial participants were enrolled by age into 18-55, 56-69 and 70-plus year subgroups, with approximately 150, 28 and 58 TCR-sequenced participants respectively. Beyond this particular receptor, the publication reports: Epitopes outside the regions mutated in the B.1.351 and B.1.1.7 variants were reportedly recognized by nearly half of the unique spike-specific TCRs. Spike-specific TCR breadth and depth rose significantly after two AZD1222 doses compared with day 0 and with MenACWY recipients. The 56-69-year group was small, and its depth increase did not reach significance, likely because of low power. The whole spike protein was spanned by vaccine-associated CD4 TCRs, and dominant responses were seen in regions 160-218 and 743-854. Because no samples from the day 14 peak response were available, repertoires could be characterized only after the peak T cell response. Conclusions about previously exposed vaccinees were limited because only a handful of AZD1222 recipients were SARS-CoV-2 seropositive at baseline. Participants were mostly white British, with more females than males. The authors suggested clonal diversity may have been underestimated.

The sample's time point label, in plain terms: baseline before first vaccination. The vaccinee samples were drawn from two UK trials, COV001 and COV002, one of which was a single-blind randomized controlled phase 2/3 trial testing AZD1222 (ChAdOx1 nCoV-19) in healthy adults. For TCRbeta chain sequencing, PBMC samples from trial participants were taken at day 0 and at day 28 after the second dose. The CDR3 regions of human TCRbeta chains were analyzed by immunosequencing. In the original analysis: Repertoire TCRs were matched against a reference library of SARS-CoV-2-specific TCRs generated with the MIRA antigen-specificity platform. Breadth meant the fraction of unique TCRs that were SARS-CoV-2-associated, whereas depth meant the fraction of total T cells that were SARS-CoV-2-associated. Using the MIRA data, each spike-specific TCR was mapped to the spike region that the TCR reacts to and placed in a CD4 or CD8 class. Log10-transformed breadth and depth values were compared by one-way ANOVA with Sidak's multiple comparisons tests. The immuneACCESS repertoire file appears here via TCRdb, limited to in-frame rearrangements. These files lack a portion of the clones; in checked studies, under half of the deficit traces to unresolved V genes, and the cause of the others is not known. V, J and clone size reflect that table, while D and trimming were determined from the DNA. For this sample there are approximately 150,000 clones; 89% appear just once. The ten most abundant clones make up around 4.9% of the sample.

The chain is encoded by TRBV10-3 joined to TRBJ1-5, with 11 bases matching TRBD1. This receptor was obtained from an adult in good health. Specimen: peripheral blood, collected on day 0 of AZD1222 vaccination. The sequenced DNA is TGTGCCACCGCGGGACAGGGGGGCAATCAGCCCCAGCATTTT. Translation gives CATAGQGGNQPQHF.